This TCR beta chain was recorded in a study of beta chain features in type 1 diabetes. Study-level background: All of the samples together had 95 million to 140 million sorted cells examined.

A few counts support this clone. The antigen is undetermined. The sample has other DNA sequences that encode this CDR3 too. The study, taken as a whole, reports: In all four CD4+ subsets, TCRB CDR3 length was significantly, moderately reduced in type 1 diabetes.

All of the isolated RNA was reverse transcribed, so expressed TCRB transcripts were sequenced. Produced via immunoSEQ multiplex PCR; TCRdb's table is partial and in-frame only. The table includes 550,000 to 850,000 clones, roughly 13% detected once. What was sequenced was naive CD4+ T cells from blood. This receptor was identified in a man between 18 and 35 years old with type 1 diabetes.

The CDR3 spells CASSLEASYEQYF. The DNA of the CDR3 is TGCGCCAGCAGCTTGGAGGCCTCCTACGAGCAGTACTTC. The chain is built from TRBV5-1 and TRBJ2-7; D unresolved. Germline CDR1 is SGHRS and CDR2 is YFSETQ. Between the trimmed V and J ends, which lost 0 bases and 0 bases, there was a span of 4 bases. This CDR3 spans 13 amino acids.